This entry lists 16 T cell receptor beta chains sequenced from one sample in a study of a mutant IDH1 vaccine in newly diagnosed glioma. Documented time point: week 11, during vaccination. Each dose delivered 300 ug of mutant IDH1 20-mer peptide subcutaneously with imiquimod. Data came from immunoSEQ multiplex PCR; TCRdb stores just in-frame clones and leaves some out. Of about 32,000 clones in the sample, roughly three quarters were seen once. For these receptors, no antigen is known. Sequences were derived from PBMCs, sampled from a glioma patient whose treatment included an IDH1 peptide vaccine. The source of these receptors is a man aged 25-45 years with glioma.

The rearrangement links TRBV5-4 to TRBJ1-1; no clear D gene. The CDR3 totals 14 residues. V was cut by 0 bases and J by 5 bases, with 11 bases left in between. From germline, CDR1 is SGHNT and CDR2 YYREEE (reference sequence). The CDR3 sequence is CASSLDRTDTEAFF. The CDR3 nucleotides read TGTGCCAGCAGCTTGGACCGAACGGATACTGAAGCTTTCTTT.

The rearrangement links TRBV30 to TRBJ2-3; TRBD2 agrees at 13 bases. Per the germline V gene, CDR1 is GTSNPN and CDR2 is SVGIG (reference sequence). The J segment lost 6 bases and the V segment lost 3 bases, leaving 9 bases of the junction unmatched. CDR3 length equals 16 residues. The CDR3 DNA reads as TGTGCCTGGAGCGCCGGGACTAGCGGGGTCACCGATACGCAGTATTTT. Translating gives CAWSAGTSGVTDTQYF.

A few counts support this clone. The V gene is TRBV19, the J gene TRBJ2-3; 13 bases fit TRBD2. J lost 5 bases, V lost 5 bases, and 7 bases had no gene match. The CDR3 length is 16 residues. CDR1 is LNHDA, CDR2 SQIVND, per germline (reference sequence). CDR3 sequence: CASSPRLAGGIDTQYF. The CDR3 nucleotides read TGTGCCAGTAGTCCTCGACTAGCGGGAGGAATAGATACGCAGTATTTT.

The chain couples TRBV30 to TRBJ2-7, with D possibly matching TRBD2 (6 bases). This CDR3 spans 14 amino acids. Trimming removed 2 bases from V and 3 bases from J, with 14 bases in between. From germline, CDR1 is GTSNPN and CDR2 SVGIG (reference sequence). CDR3 sequence reads: CAWSPGTDVYEQYF. CDR3 sequence (DNA): TGTGCCTGGAGTCCCGGGACTGATGTCTACGAGCAGTACTTC.

This sequence joins TRBV6-6 and TRBJ2-1, with D uncertain. V was shortened by 3 bases and J by 4 bases, with 4 bases between the two germline ends. The germline V gene encodes CDR1 MNHNY and CDR2 SVGAGI (reference sequence). The CDR3 runs 12 residues. CDR3 in DNA: TGTGCCAGCAGTTATAGATACAATGAGCAGTTCTTC. Translated, it gives CASSYRYNEQFF.

The chain employs TRBV11-2 and TRBJ1-1, with D maybe TRBD1 (6 bases). Germline-derived CDR1 and CDR2 are SGHAT and FQNNGV. This CDR3 has 17 residues. Trimming shortened V by 5 bases and J by 4 bases, and 23 bases separated the two germline ends. CDR3 nucleotides: TGTGCCAGCAGCCCCGTTTCTGTACAGGGTCGCGGCACTGAAGCTTTCTTT. Protein: CASSPVSVQGRGTEAFF.

The genes are TRBV7-9 and TRBJ2-1; 12 positions agree with TRBD2. Per germline, CDR1 SEHNR and CDR2 FQNEAQ (reference sequence). The V and J ends lost 4 bases and 7 bases, in that order; junction bases with no gene match: 5. This CDR3 region has 15 residues. CDR3 DNA: TGTGCCAGCAGCTCAACCGGGACTAGCGGGAATGAGCAGTTCTTC. Translated, it gives CASSSTGTSGNEQFF.

The chain carries TRBV14 and TRBJ2-3, with no clear D. Germline V gives CDR1 SGHDN, CDR2 FVKESK. CDR3 size: 15 residues. V lost 1 base to trimming and J lost 2 bases, with 10 bases between them. CDR3 coding DNA: TGTGCCAGCAGCCAAGTACCGGATTTCACAGATACGCAGTATTTT. Encoded protein: CASSQVPDFTDTQYF.

Only a few counts were recorded for this clone. The chain links TRBV30 to TRBJ1-5; TRBD1 is a possible D gene (6 bases). V was shortened by 2 bases and J by 4 bases, with 9 bases between the two germline ends. CDR3 length equals 13 residues. The germline CDR1 and CDR2 sequences are GTSNPN and SVGIG (reference sequence). CDR3 nucleotides: TGTGCCTGGAGTAGGACAGAGAATCAGCCCCAGCATTTT. It encodes CAWSRTENQPQHF.

As concerns this clone: Other DNA sequences in this sample translate to the same CDR3. The rearrangement uses TRBV5-6 and TRBJ2-1; 7 bases match TRBD2. After removal of 1 base from V and 1 base from J, the junction contained 2 bases not matched to a gene. Germline V gene sequence: CDR1 SGHDT, CDR2 YYEEEE. The CDR3 contains 15 residues. The CDR3 DNA follows: TGTGCCAGCAGCTTGTTCGGGGGGTCCTACAATGAGCAGTTCTTC. This codes for CASSLFGGSYNEQFF.

The rearrangement links TRBV30 to TRBJ2-7; 7 nucleotides align to TRBD2. The CDR3 runs to 13 residues. Germline assignment: CDR1 GTSNPN and CDR2 SVGIG (reference sequence). J gave up 1 base and V 1 base, and 1 base lay outside the gene matches. This CDR3 is CAWSGGLSYEQYF. CDR3 DNA sequence: TGTGCCTGGAGTGGGGGACTATCCTACGAGCAGTACTTC.

This rearrangement joins TRBV2 to TRBJ2-1, with D tentatively TRBD1 (6 bases). Germline values: CDR1 SNHLY, CDR2 FYNNEI. The CDR3 sequence is 17 residues long. The V end lost 0 bases, the J end lost 1 base, and 13 bases lay between the germline ends. The CDR3 sequence is CASSEAGQGMSYNEQFF. Written as DNA, the CDR3 is TGTGCCAGCAGTGAAGCAGGGCAGGGGATGTCCTACAATGAGCAGTTCTTC.

The chain has TRBV6-5 and TRBJ1-2; TRBD1 matches at 7 bases. CDR1 is MNHEY and CDR2 is SVGAGI in the germline V gene. CDR3 length equals 15 residues. V dropped 0 bases and J dropped 7; count of bases not matched to a gene: 8. CDR3 DNA sequence: TGTGCCAGCAGTTACTCGTCCGCAGGGGGTGGTGGCTACACCTTC. This gives the protein CASSYSSAGGGGYTF.

Worth noting for this clone: Other DNA sequences of this sample code for an identical CDR3. Here the CDR3 reads CASSVGMTNTGELFF. The CDR3 region has the DNA TGTGCCAGCAGCGTAGGGATGACGAACACCGGGGAGCTGTTTTTT. The chain has TRBV9 and TRBJ2-2; D not resolved. The V end was cut by 0 bases, the J end by 0 bases, with 6 bases between. The CDR3 sequence is 15 residues long. Germline CDR1 SGDLS, CDR2 YYNGEE.

This chain joins TRBV6-6 and TRBJ1-2; D may be TRBD1 (6 bases). Germline CDR1 is MNHNY and CDR2 is SVGAGI (reference sequence). V lost 6 bases, J lost 7 bases, and 15 bases lay in between. This CDR3 is 13 amino acids long. CDR3: CASRSLDRRGYTF. The CDR3 DNA is TGTGCCAGCAGATCCTTGGACAGACGTGGCTACACCTTC.

The DNA for the CDR3 is TGTGCCAGCAGCTCCCGCGATTTGGGGGGCCGGGCAGATACGCAGTATTTT. Its translation: CASSSRDLGGRADTQYF. This chain uses TRBV7-8 with TRBJ2-3; D tentatively reads TRBD1 or TRBD2 (6 bases each). V lost 4 bases, J lost 4 bases, and 21 bases lay in between. This CDR3 is built from 17 residues. The V gene's germline CDR1 is SGHVS and CDR2 FQNEAQ.